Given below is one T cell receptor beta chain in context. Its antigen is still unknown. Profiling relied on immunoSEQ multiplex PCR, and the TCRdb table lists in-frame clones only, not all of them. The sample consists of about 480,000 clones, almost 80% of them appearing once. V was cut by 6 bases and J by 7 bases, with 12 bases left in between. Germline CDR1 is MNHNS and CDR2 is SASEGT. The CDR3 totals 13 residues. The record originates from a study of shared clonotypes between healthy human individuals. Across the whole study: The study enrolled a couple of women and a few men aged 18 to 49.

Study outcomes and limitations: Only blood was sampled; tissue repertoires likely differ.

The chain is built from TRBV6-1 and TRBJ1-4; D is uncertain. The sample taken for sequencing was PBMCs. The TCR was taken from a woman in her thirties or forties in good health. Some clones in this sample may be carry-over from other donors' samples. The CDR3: CASSAESSEKLFF. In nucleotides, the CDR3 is TGTGCCAGCAGCGCGGAAAGCAGTGAAAAACTGTTTTTT.